Below, one T cell receptor (beta chain) is given with its context. The data were obtained in a study of cytomegalovirus exposure and HLA in healthy donors. The V and J ends lost 1 base and 0 bases respectively, with 7 bases between them. CDR3 length equals 15 residues. Per germline, CDR1 SNHLY and CDR2 FYNNEI. The PCR used 60 Vbeta and 13 Jbeta primers. Profiling relied on immunoSEQ multiplex PCR, and the TCRdb table lists in-frame clones only, not all of them. The data show about 130,000 clones, about 85% seen once. The source of this sequence is a woman aged 25 to 39 in good health and CMV-seropositive. The material sequenced was PBMCs. V gene TRBV2 combines with J gene TRBJ2-1; perhaps TRBD1 as D (6 bases). The CDR3 is CASSEDRVSYNEQFF. The CDR3 nucleotides read TGTGCCAGCAGTGAAGACAGGGTCTCCTACAATGAGCAGTTCTTC. The full variable domain, its missing parts supplied by reference TRBV2 and TRBJ2-1, is EPEVTQTPSHQVTQMGQEVILRCVPISNHLYFYWYRQILGQKVEFLVSFYNNEISEKSEIFDDQFSVERPDGSNFTLKIRSTKLEDSAMYFCASSEDRVSYNEQFFGPGTRLTVL.